One T cell receptor (beta chain) is described in this entry. The record originates from a study of shared clonotypes between healthy human individuals. The ends lost 2 bases at V and 2 bases at J; junction bases unmatched: 14. The CDR3 runs to 19 residues. CDR1 is SGHVS, CDR2 FQNEAQ, per germline. Assay: immunoSEQ multiplex PCR; the TCRdb copy retains only in-frame clones and omits some. The data hold over 1.5 million clones, with around 98% observed a single time. The rearrangement joins TRBV7-8 to TRBJ2-3, with TRBD2 identical over 9 bases. The receptor comes from a man between 25 and 39 years old in good health. Sequenced sample: naive CD4+ T cells sorted from blood. Specified subset: CD45RA+ positively selected. The CDR3 bases are TGTGCCAGCAGCTTAAGGCTAGCGGGAATTCAAAGGCCCACAGATACGCAGTATTTT. Translation: CASSLRLAGIQRPTDTQYF.